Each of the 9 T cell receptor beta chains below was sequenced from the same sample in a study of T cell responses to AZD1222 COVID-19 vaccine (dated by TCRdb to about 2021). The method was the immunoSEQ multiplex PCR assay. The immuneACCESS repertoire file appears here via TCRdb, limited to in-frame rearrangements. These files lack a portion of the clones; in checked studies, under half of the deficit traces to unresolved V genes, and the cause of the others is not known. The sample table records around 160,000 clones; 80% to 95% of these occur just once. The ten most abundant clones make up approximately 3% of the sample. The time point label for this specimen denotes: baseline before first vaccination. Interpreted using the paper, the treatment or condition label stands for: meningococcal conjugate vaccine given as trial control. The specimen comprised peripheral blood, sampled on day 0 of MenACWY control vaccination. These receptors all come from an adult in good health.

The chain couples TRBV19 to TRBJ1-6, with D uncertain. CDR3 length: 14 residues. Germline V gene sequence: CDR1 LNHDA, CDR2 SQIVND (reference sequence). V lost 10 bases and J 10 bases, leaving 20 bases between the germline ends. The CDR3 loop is CAILSGPLESPLHF. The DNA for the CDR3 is TGTGCCATCCTCTCCGGGCCCCTAGAGTCACCCCTCCACTTT.

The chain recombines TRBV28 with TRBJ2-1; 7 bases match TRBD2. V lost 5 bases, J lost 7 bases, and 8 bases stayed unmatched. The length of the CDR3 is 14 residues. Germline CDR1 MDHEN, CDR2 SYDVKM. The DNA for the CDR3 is TGTGCCAGCAGTGCACTAGCGACGGGAAATGAGCAGTTCTTC. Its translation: CASSALATGNEQFF.

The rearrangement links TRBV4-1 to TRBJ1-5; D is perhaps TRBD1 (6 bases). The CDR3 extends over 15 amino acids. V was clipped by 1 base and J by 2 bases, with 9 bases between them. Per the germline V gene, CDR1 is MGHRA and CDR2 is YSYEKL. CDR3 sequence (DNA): TGCGCCAGCAGCCAAGTCGGGACACGCAATCAGCCCCAGCATTTT. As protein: CASSQVGTRNQPQHF.

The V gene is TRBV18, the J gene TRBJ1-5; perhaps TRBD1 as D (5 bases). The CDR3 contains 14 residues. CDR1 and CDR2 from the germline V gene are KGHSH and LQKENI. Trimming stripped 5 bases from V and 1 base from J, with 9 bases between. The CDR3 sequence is CASSARESNQPQHF. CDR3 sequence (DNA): TGTGCCAGCTCAGCCAGGGAAAGCAATCAGCCCCAGCATTTT.

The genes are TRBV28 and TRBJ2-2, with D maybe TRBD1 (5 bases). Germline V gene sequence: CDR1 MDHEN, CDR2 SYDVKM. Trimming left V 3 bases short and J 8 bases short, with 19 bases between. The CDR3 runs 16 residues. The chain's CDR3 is CASSLLRRVQSGELFF. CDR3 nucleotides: TGTGCCAGCAGTTTGCTACGCAGGGTACAATCTGGGGAGCTGTTTTTT.

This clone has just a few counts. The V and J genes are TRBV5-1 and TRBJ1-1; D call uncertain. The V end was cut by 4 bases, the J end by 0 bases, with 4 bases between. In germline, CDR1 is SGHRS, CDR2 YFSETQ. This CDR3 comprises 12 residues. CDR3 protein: CASSRVNTEAFF. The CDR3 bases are TGCGCCAGCAGCCGAGTGAACACTGAAGCTTTCTTT.

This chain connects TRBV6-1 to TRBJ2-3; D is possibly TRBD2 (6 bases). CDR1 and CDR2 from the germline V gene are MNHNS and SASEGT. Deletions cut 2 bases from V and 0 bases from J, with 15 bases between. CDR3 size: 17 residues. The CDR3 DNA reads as TGTGCCAGCAGTGAATATGCGGGACCGCACAGCACAGATACGCAGTATTTT. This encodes CASSEYAGPHSTDTQYF.

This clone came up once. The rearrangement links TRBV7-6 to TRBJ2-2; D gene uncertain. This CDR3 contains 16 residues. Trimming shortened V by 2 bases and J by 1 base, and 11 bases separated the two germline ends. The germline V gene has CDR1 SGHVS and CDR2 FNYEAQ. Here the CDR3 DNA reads TGTGCCAGCAGCTTACTAGGCCAGGAGAACACCGGGGAGCTGTTTTTT. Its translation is CASSLLGQENTGELFF.

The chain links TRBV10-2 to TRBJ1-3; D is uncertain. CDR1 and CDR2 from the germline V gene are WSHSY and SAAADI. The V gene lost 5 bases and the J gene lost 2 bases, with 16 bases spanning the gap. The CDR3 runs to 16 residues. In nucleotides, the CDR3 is TGCGCCAGCAGTTTAGGACCGTCGTACCCTGGAAACACCATATATTTT. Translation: CASSLGPSYPGNTIYF.